The clone carrying this TCR beta chain was seen just once. This sample is drawn from a study of control samples from healthy donors and cancer patients. Germline values: CDR1 MGHRA, CDR2 YSYEKL. The V end was cut by 3 bases, the J end by 2 bases, with 11 bases between. This CDR3 has 14 amino acids. Some clones are missing from TCRdb's copy, which holds only in-frame ones; the method was immunoSEQ multiplex PCR. The repertoire holds under 100,000 clones, with approximately 95% as singletons. This chain connects TRBV4-1 to TRBJ2-7, with TRBD1 as a possible D gene (5 bases). The source is a woman aged 25 to 45 in good health. Input material: blood. CDR3 DNA sequence: TGCGCCAGCAGCCACTCCCTAGGGGCCTACGAGCAGTACTTC. Protein: CASSHSLGAYEQYF.